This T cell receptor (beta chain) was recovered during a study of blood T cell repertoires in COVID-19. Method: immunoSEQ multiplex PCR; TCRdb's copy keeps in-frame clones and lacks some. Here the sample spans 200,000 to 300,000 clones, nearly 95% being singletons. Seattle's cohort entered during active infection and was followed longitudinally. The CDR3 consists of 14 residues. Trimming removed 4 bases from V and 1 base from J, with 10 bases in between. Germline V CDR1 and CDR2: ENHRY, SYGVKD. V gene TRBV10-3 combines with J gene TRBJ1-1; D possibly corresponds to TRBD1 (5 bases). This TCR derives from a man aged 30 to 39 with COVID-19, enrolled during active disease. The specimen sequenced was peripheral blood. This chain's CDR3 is CAISGSQGNTEAFF. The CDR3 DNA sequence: TGTGCCATCAGTGGTTCGCAGGGGAACACTGAAGCTTTCTTT.